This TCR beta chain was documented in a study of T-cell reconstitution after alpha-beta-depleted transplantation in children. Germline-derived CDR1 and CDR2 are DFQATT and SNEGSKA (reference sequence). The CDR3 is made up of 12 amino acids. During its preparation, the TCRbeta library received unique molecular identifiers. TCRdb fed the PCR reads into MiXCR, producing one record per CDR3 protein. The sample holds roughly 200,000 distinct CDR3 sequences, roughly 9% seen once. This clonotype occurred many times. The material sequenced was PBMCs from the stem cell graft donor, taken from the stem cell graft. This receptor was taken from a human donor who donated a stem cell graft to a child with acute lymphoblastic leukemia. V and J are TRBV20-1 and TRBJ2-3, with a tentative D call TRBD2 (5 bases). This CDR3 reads CSLPRDTDTQYF. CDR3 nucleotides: TGCAGCCTGCCCCGGGACACAGATACGCAGTATTTT.